The 4 T cell receptor beta chains given below trace back to one sample, sequenced in a study of CD8 T cells in Susac syndrome. The authors reverse transcribed 0.5 to 1 ug RNA with random hexamers. One entry per CDR3 protein, called by TCRdb with MiXCR from the immunoSEQ multiplex PCR reads. The sample includes some 300,000 distinct CDR3 sequences, 65% to 90% of them seen just once. The sample comprised CD8+ T cells from PBMCs. The receptors were sampled from a human donor with multiple sclerosis.

This clonotype showed up just once. The rearrangement links TRBV20-1 to TRBJ1-1; TRBD1 aligns across 10 bases. This CDR3 contains 16 residues. V lost 0 bases to trimming and J lost 1 base; unmatched junction nucleotides: 5. Germline V gene sequence: CDR1 DFQATT, CDR2 SNEGSKA (reference sequence). The DNA for the CDR3 is TGCAGTGCTAGAGATCGGGACAGGGGTCCGAACACTGAAGCTTTCTTT. It is translated as CSARDRDRGPNTEAFF.

This clonotype was seen only a few times. This chain connects TRBV6-5 to TRBJ2-3; 8 bases agree with TRBD1. The trim removed 2 bases at V and 1 base at J, leaving 2 bases unmatched. The germline V gene encodes CDR1 MNHEY and CDR2 SVGAGI. CDR3 length: 15 amino acids. DNA of the CDR3: TGTGCCAGCAGTTACATGGACAGGGGCACAGATACGCAGTATTTT. This sequence encodes CASSYMDRGTDTQYF.

The rearrangement joins TRBV4-3 to TRBJ2-7; 9 nucleotides line up with TRBD1. CDR1 is LGHNA and CDR2 is YSLEER in the germline V gene. The V segment lost 1 base and the J segment 6 bases; nucleotides outside the gene matches: 13. The CDR3 has 17 residues. The CDR3 nucleotides read TGCGCCAGCAGCCAAGTTTCCATGACAGGGGGTGGAGGCGAGCAGTACTTC. Its protein is CASSQVSMTGGGGEQYF.

The V gene is TRBV4-3, the J gene TRBJ1-1; D gene ambiguous. V lost 1 base to trimming and J lost 3 bases, with 12 bases between them. Germline V CDR1 and CDR2: LGHNA, YSLEER. CDR3 length equals 15 residues. The CDR3 nucleotides read TGCGCCAGCAGCCAAGGTAGAGGAATGTACACTGAAGCTTTCTTT. Translating it yields CASSQGRGMYTEAFF.